Listed below are T cell receptor beta chains from one sample, sequenced in a study of OX40 agonist ivuxolimab in advanced cancers. Sequencing was performed with immunoSEQ multiplex PCR; in TCRdb, only in-frame clones are kept and a portion is missing. The sample has about 40,000 clones; about 82% are singletons. The input for sequencing was CD4+ or CD8+ T cells sorted from blood, taken in a trial of the OX40 agonist ivuxolimab. The origin of the receptors is an adult with an advanced solid tumor such as melanoma, head and neck, liver or kidney cancer. The CDR3 runs from the conserved cysteine through the conserved F or W. A D gene is named only where the DNA matches it firmly. Only some rows state a clone size, as once, few, many or a class for expanded clones.

NA	TRBJ1-5	TRBV19	NA	CASSLGRSSNQPQHF	TGTGCCAGTAGCCTGGGACGGAGTAGCAATCAGCCCCAGCATTTT
NA	TRBJ2-5	TRBV11-2	TRBD1	CASSLARQGVGETQYF	TGTGCCAGCAGCTTAGCTAGACAGGGGGTTGGGGAGACCCAGTACTTC
NA	TRBJ1-2	TRBV2	NA	CASTEWYGYTF	TGTGCCAGCACGGAGTGGTATGGCTACACCTTC
NA	TRBJ1-5	TRBV5-1	TRBD1	CASSPDREGQPQHF	TGCGCCAGCAGCCCTGACAGGGAGGGTCAGCCCCAGCATTTT
NA	TRBJ2-3	TRBV7-9	NA	CASEGLGTDTQYF	TGTGCCAGCGAGGGGCTCGGCACAGATACGCAGTATTTT
once	TRBJ2-2	TRBV9	NA	CASSVEGGGYTGELFF	TGTGCCAGCAGCGTAGAGGGAGGGGGCTACACCGGGGAGCTGTTTTTT
NA	TRBJ2-7	TRBV7-9	NA	CASSLPSNSYEQYF	TGTGCCAGCAGCCTGCCTAGTAATTCCTACGAGCAGTACTTC
NA	TRBJ2-7	TRBV5-1	NA	CASSLGSPAESSYEQYF	TGCGCCAGCAGCTTGGGGTCCCCAGCGGAAAGCTCCTACGAGCAGTACTTC
NA	TRBJ2-2	TRBV6-6	TRBD2	CASSQTGGAGELFF	TGTGCCAGCAGCCAAACCGGGGGGGCCGGGGAGCTGTTTTTT
NA	TRBJ1-2	TRBV10-3	TRBD1	CAISESTGRDGYTF	TGTGCCATCAGTGAGTCGACAGGGAGAGATGGCTACACCTTC
NA	TRBJ2-7	TRBV2	NA	CASSELPGPYEQYF	TGTGCCAGCAGTGAACTGCCAGGGCCCTACGAGCAGTACTTC
NA	TRBJ1-4	TRBV11-2	NA	CASSLEAWRANEKLFF	TGTGCCAGCAGCTTAGAGGCTTGGAGGGCTAATGAAAAACTGTTTTTT
NA	TRBJ2-7	TRBV7-8	TRBD2	CASSSSGGAFEQYF	TGTGCCAGCAGCTCAAGCGGGGGGGCCTTCGAGCAGTACTTC